Following are 20 T cell receptor beta chains from one sample sequenced in a study of T cells in Graves' hyperthyroidism and ophthalmopathy. Authors of the study amplified TCR beta CDR3 regions from RNA transcripts. Primed by the HTBI set, a first-round RT-PCR was run on the TCR CDR3. TCRdb recomputed calls from the multiplex PCR reads with MiXCR, one row per CDR3 protein. The sample yields roughly 570,000 distinct CDR3 sequences, roughly 14% seen once. Sequencing was performed on blood. These receptors were collected from a woman between 25 and 40 years old with Graves' hyperthyroidism.

This clonotype was counted ten times or more. The rearrangement uses TRBV28 and TRBJ2-3; D uncertain. Trimming removed 6 bases at V and 2 bases at J, with 21 bases between. The CDR3 sequence is 17 residues long. CDR1 is MDHEN, CDR2 SYDVKM, per germline. CDR3 in amino acids: CASSFPGRHHSTDTQYF. The CDR3 nucleotides are TGTGCCAGCAGCTTCCCCGGAAGACACCACTCCACAGATACGCAGTATTTT.

This clonotype was observed at least ten times. J is TRBJ2-7 and V is TRBV3-2. TRBV3-2 is a documented pseudogene. This CDR3 spans 16 amino acids. The CDR3 nucleotides read TGTGCCAGCAGCCACAAGTTACAGCTAACTACTTACGAGCAGTACTTC. It codes for CASSHKLQLTTYEQYF.

This clonotype came up many times. The rearrangement joins TRBV29-1 to TRBJ2-1; D remains unclear. CDR1 SQVTM and CDR2 ANQGSEA come from the germline V gene. The CDR3 is 11 residues long. Trimming left V 2 bases short and J 9 bases short, with 8 bases between. CDR3 nucleotides: TGCAGCGTTGAAACAAGGTCTGAGCAGTTCTTC. It is translated as CSVETRSEQFF.

V gene TRBV20-1 combines with J gene TRBJ2-7, with TRBD2 identical over 7 bases. The V gene end was trimmed by 0 bases and the J gene end by 6 bases; junction bases not matched to a gene: 8. The germline gives CDR1 DFQATT, CDR2 SNEGSKA (reference sequence). This CDR3 spans 14 amino acids. The CDR3 loop is CSARDQRDSLEQYF. CDR3 coding DNA: TGCAGTGCTAGAGATCAGCGGGATAGCCTCGAGCAGTACTTC.

This chain uses TRBV9 with TRBJ2-7, with TRBD2 matching over 7 bases. The V and J ends lost 0 bases and 3 bases, in that order; junction bases with no gene match: 3. This CDR3 is 14 amino acids long. Germline CDR1 and CDR2: SGDLS and YYNGEE. CDR3: CASSVGRESYEQYF. The CDR3 nucleotides read TGTGCCAGCAGCGTAGGGCGGGAGAGCTACGAGCAGTACTTC.

This rearrangement joins TRBV19 to TRBJ2-7, with a possible D match to TRBD2 (6 bases). The CDR3 extends over 15 amino acids. Trimming took off 4 bases at V and 2 bases at J, with 15 bases between the two ends. The germline V gene encodes CDR1 LNHDA and CDR2 SQIVND (reference sequence). DNA of the CDR3: TGTGCCAGTAGTAAGTTTGTGTCGGGAGCCTACGAGCAGTACTTC. It is translated as CASSKFVSGAYEQYF. The whole variable domain, filled in from reference TRBV19 and TRBJ2-7, reads DGGITQSPKYLFRKEGQNVTLSCEQNLNHDAMYWYRQDPGQGLRLIYYSQIVNDFQKGDIAEGYSVSREKKESFPLTVTSAQKNPTAFYLCASSKFVSGAYEQYFGPGTRLTVT.

At least ten counts were recorded for this clonotype. The chain employs TRBV7-2 and TRBJ2-1; D unclear. The germline V gene encodes CDR1 SGHTA and CDR2 FQGNSA. Trimming stripped 3 bases from V and 0 bases from J, with 12 bases between. This CDR3 has 16 amino acids. The CDR3 loop reads CASSFGADPSYNEQFF. The DNA of the CDR3 is TGTGCCAGCAGCTTCGGCGCGGACCCCTCCTACAATGAGCAGTTCTTC.

V gene TRBV27 combines with J gene TRBJ2-7; 10 nucleotides agree with TRBD2. This CDR3 spans 15 amino acids. Germline V lookup: CDR1 MNHEY, CDR2 SMNVEV (reference sequence). V was clipped by 1 base and J by 2 bases; unmatched bases: 2. CDR3 bases: TGTGCCAGCAGTTTATGGAGCGGGAGGGCCTACGAGCAGTACTTC. Encoded protein: CASSLWSGRAYEQYF.

This clonotype turned up a few times. This sequence joins TRBV10-1 and TRBJ2-2, with 7 positions matching TRBD2. The V segment lost 5 bases and the J segment 7 bases; nucleotides outside the gene matches: 7. The germline gives CDR1 WNHNN, CDR2 SYGVQD (reference sequence). This CDR3 is built from 14 residues. The CDR3: CASSPRREGGELFF. The CDR3, as DNA: TGCGCCAGCAGTCCTCGTAGGGAGGGCGGGGAGCTGTTTTTT.

In this sample, this clonotype turned up many times. This rearrangement joins TRBV28 to TRBJ2-1; D gene ambiguous. This CDR3 has 11 residues. Trimming took 5 bases from V and 5 from J, leaving 4 bases between them. Germline loops: CDR1 MDHEN, CDR2 SYDVKM. Here the CDR3 reads CASSPHNEQFF. Here the CDR3 DNA reads TGTGCCAGCAGTCCCCACAATGAGCAGTTCTTC.

This clonotype was counted many times. The chain employs TRBV28 and TRBJ2-1; 13 bases are a match to TRBD2. This CDR3 spans 16 amino acids. V lost 6 bases and J lost 7; bases outside the gene matches: 9. Germline V gives CDR1 MDHEN, CDR2 SYDVKM. CDR3 in amino acids: CASSSAGLAGANEQFF. CDR3 DNA: TGTGCCAGCAGCTCCGCCGGACTAGCGGGAGCGAATGAGCAGTTCTTC.

This clonotype appeared many times. The chain couples TRBV6-5 to TRBJ2-5, with a possible D match to TRBD1 (6 bases). Trimming left V 2 bases short and J 4 bases short, with 17 bases between. The germline gives CDR1 MNHEY, CDR2 SVGAGI. The CDR3 consists of 16 residues. CDR3 protein: CASSYTQGVTRETQYF. The DNA for the CDR3 is TGTGCCAGCAGTTACACACAGGGTGTCACGCGAGAGACCCAGTACTTC.

The chain links TRBV19 to TRBJ1-1; D remains unclear. CDR3 length equals 13 residues. V gave up 7 bases and J gave up 4 bases, with 13 bases separating them. The V gene's germline CDR1 is LNHDA and CDR2 SQIVND (reference sequence). In DNA form, the CDR3 reads TGTGCCAGTATCTACAGCGATGGCACTGAAGCTTTCTTT. The encoded protein is CASIYSDGTEAFF.

Of note for this clonotype: This clone may be a read error of a much larger clone one base away. The chain joins TRBV28 to TRBJ2-2; the D gene could be TRBD1 or TRBD2 (5 bases each). The CDR3 totals 15 residues. Germline V gives CDR1 MDHEN, CDR2 SYDVKM. V was trimmed by 6 bases and J by 3 bases, leaving 14 bases between them. The CDR3 DNA reads as TGTGCCAGCAGGGCCGGGGCAGGAGACACCGGGGAGCTGTTTTTT. Translating it yields CASRAGAGDTGELFF.

The chain's CDR3 is CASSSWGETEAFF. The CDR3 coding sequence is TGCGCCAGCAGCTCGTGGGGGGAAACTGAAGCTTTCTTT. The V gene is TRBV5-1, the J gene TRBJ1-1, with D maybe TRBD1 (5 bases). The CDR3 totals 13 residues. Germline CDR1 is SGHRS and CDR2 is YFSETQ. Trimming pared 3 bases from V and 5 bases from J, leaving 11 bases between.

V gene TRBV15 combines with J gene TRBJ2-7, with D uncertain. CDR3 size: 17 residues. The V end lost 6 bases, the J end lost 2 bases, and 23 bases lay between the germline ends. Germline CDR1 is LNHNV and CDR2 is YYDKDF (reference sequence). The CDR3 DNA sequence: TGTGCCACCAGTCCTCCCGCCCTCACTCAAAACCCCTACGAGCAGTACTTC. This sequence encodes CATSPPALTQNPYEQYF.

This clonotype was seen ten or more times. The chain combines TRBV2 with TRBJ2-5; D not resolved. V lost 6 bases to trimming and J lost 3 bases, with 17 bases between them. CDR1 and CDR2 from the germline V gene are SNHLY and FYNNEI. The CDR3 has 15 residues. The CDR3 reads CASRKNGVFKETQYF. Written as DNA, the CDR3 is TGTGCCAGCAGAAAGAATGGGGTTTTTAAAGAGACCCAGTACTTC.

This chain uses TRBV29-1 with TRBJ1-1; 9 nucleotides match TRBD1. With 6 bases clipped from V and 4 bases from J, the junction kept 3 bases outside the gene matches. The germline gives CDR1 SQVTM, CDR2 ANQGSEA. This CDR3 has 12 amino acids. Written as DNA, the CDR3 is TGCAGCGTGGGGACAGGGACCACTGAAGCTTTCTTT. Protein: CSVGTGTTEAFF.

The rearrangement joins TRBV9 to TRBJ2-3; 7 bases map to TRBD2. Germline values: CDR1 SGDLS, CDR2 YYNGEE. V shed 2 bases, J shed 0 bases, and the junction held 6 bases outside the gene matches. The CDR3 is 16 residues long. CDR3 coding DNA: TGTGCCAGCAGCGTTTCAGGCGGGGGTAGCACAGATACGCAGTATTTT. Residues: CASSVSGGGSTDTQYF. The variable domain in full, with the rest retrieved from reference TRBV9 and TRBJ2-3, is DSGVTQTPKHLITATGQRVTLRCSPRSGDLSVYWYQQSLDQGLQFLIQYYNGEERAKGNILERFSAQQFPDLHSELNLSSLELGDSALYFCASSVSGGGSTDTQYFGPGTRLTVL.

This clonotype was seen a few times. The gene calls are TRBV9 and TRBJ2-7, with 10 positions matching TRBD2. This CDR3 region has 15 residues. The junction had 6 bases not matched to a gene; V was cut back by 0 bases and J by 6 bases. CDR1 is SGDLS and CDR2 is YYNGEE in the germline V gene. This chain's CDR3 is CASSVGSGRAGEQYF. In DNA form, the CDR3 reads TGTGCCAGCAGCGTAGGGAGCGGGAGGGCGGGCGAGCAGTACTTC. Using reference TRBV9 and TRBJ2-7 for the parts outside the CDR3, the full variable domain is DSGVTQTPKHLITATGQRVTLRCSPRSGDLSVYWYQQSLDQGLQFLIQYYNGEERAKGNILERFSAQQFPDLHSELNLSSLELGDSALYFCASSVGSGRAGEQYFGPGTRLTVT.